This T cell receptor (beta chain) was observed in a study of T-cell memory formation after mild COVID-19. Points from the study as a whole: Contracting clones from day 15 to 85 had balanced CD4/CD8; later expanders favoured CD4+. Contracting CD4+ clones sat mainly in CM and EM; CD8+ in EMRA.

The CDR3 runs 15 residues. V trimming: 3 bases; J trimming: 7 bases; junction bases outside the gene matches: 5. Germline lookup yields CDR1 LGHDT and CDR2 YNNKEL (reference sequence). Via MiXCR, TCRdb re-called the 5' RACE reads, giving one row per CDR3 protein. Found here are 360,000 or so distinct CDR3 sequences, 25% to 30% of them singletons; the top ten hold 13%. A few counts support this clonotype. The antigen remains undetermined. Sample: PBMCs or a T cell subset sorted from them (not recorded which). The TCR originated in an adult woman who had mild COVID-19 (a few samples of this study predate the infection). Cell type and time point are not known. J is TRBJ2-1 and V is TRBV3-1; 11 bases align to TRBD2. The CDR3 here is CASSHPSGGTNEQFF. The CDR3 DNA follows: TGTGCCAGCAGCCACCCTAGCGGGGGGACTAATGAGCAGTTCTTC.